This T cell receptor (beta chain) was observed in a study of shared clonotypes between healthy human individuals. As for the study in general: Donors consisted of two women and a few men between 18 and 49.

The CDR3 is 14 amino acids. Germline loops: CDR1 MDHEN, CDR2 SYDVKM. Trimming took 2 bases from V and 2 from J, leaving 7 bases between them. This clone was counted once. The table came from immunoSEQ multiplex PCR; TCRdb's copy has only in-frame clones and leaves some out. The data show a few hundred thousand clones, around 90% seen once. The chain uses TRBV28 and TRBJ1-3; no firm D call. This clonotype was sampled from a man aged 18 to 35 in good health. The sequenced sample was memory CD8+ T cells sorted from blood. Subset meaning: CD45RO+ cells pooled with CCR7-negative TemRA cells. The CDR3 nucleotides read TGTGCCAGCAGTTTAATGGGAACTGGAAACACCATATATTTT. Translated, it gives CASSLMGTGNTIYF.